This TCR beta chain was sequenced in a study of blood T cell repertoires in COVID-19. Study at large: Specimens from acute and convalescent COVID-19 originated in the United States, Italy and Spain.

The method was immunoSEQ multiplex PCR; TCRdb's version includes in-frame clones alone and lacks a portion of them. This sample has more than 300,000 clones, with 80% to 85% found just once. The CDR3 is 15 amino acids. Per the germline V gene, CDR1 is MNHEY and CDR2 is SVGAGI. V trimming: 6 bases; J trimming: 2 bases; junction bases outside the gene matches: 6. This TCR was sampled from a woman aged 50 to 60 who had recovered from COVID-19. Material for sequencing was PBMCs or T cells enriched from blood (not recorded which). The chain employs TRBV6-5 and TRBJ2-7, with 11 bases identical to TRBD2. The CDR3: CASRDTSGSPYEQYF. As DNA, the CDR3 is TGTGCCAGCAGAGACACTAGCGGGAGCCCCTACGAGCAGTACTTC.